These T cell receptor beta chains were read from a single sample in a study of blood T cell repertoires in COVID-19. Profiling relied on immunoSEQ multiplex PCR, and the TCRdb table lists in-frame clones only, not all of them. The sample lists about 15,000 clones, roughly 80% occurring once. The sequencing input was peripheral blood. The receptors stem from a human donor in a cohort sampled during active COVID-19. The CDR3 runs from the conserved cysteine through the conserved F or W. D genes are given only for firm matches. The size of a clone is reported for some rows only, either as once, few or many, or as a class for expanded clones.

TRBJ2-3 | - | TRBV5-4 | - | TGTGCCAGCAGCCCCGGGGGACCGGGCACAGATACGCAGTATTTT | CASSPGGPGTDTQYF
TRBJ1-5 | - | TRBV19 | - | TGTGCCAGTACCGGGACAAGCCCTAATCAGCCCCAGCATTTT | CASTGTSPNQPQHF
TRBJ1-1 | - | TRBV14 | - | TGTGCCAGCAGTCTAGTCAGGGCAAACACTGAAGCTTTCTTT | CASSLVRANTEAFF
TRBJ2-7 | - | TRBV11-1 | TRBD2 | TGTGCCAGCAGCAGCCCGTCTAGCGGGGGTAGGTACGAGCAGTACTTC | CASSSPSSGGRYEQYF
TRBJ2-2 | - | TRBV5-1 | - | TGCGCCAGCAGCCCCCACAGCGGCCCCGGGGAGCTGTTTTTT | CASSPHSGPGELFF
TRBJ1-3 | - | TRBV28 | - | TGTGCCAGCAGTCGCGGGACTGCCTCTGGAAACACCATATATTTT | CASSRGTASGNTIYF
TRBJ2-5 | - | TRBV3-1/TRBV3-2 | TRBD2 | TGTGCCAGCAGTCCTTCTAGCGGAGACGGGAAGACCCAGTACTTC | CASSPSSGDGKTQYF
TRBJ2-4 | - | TRBV10-2 | TRBD1 | TGCGCCAGCAGTGAGTCGCAGGGGGCTGGTTACATTCAGTACTTC | CASSESQGAGYIQYF
TRBJ1-1 | - | TRBV6-6 | TRBD1 | TGTGCCAGCAGGACGACAGGGTTAACCACTGAAGCTTTCTTT | CASRTTGLTTEAFF
TRBJ1-1 | - | TRBV11-1 | - | TGTGCCAGCAGCTTGGGGGGGGACACTGAAGCTTTCTTT | CASSLGGDTEAFF
TRBJ2-3 | - | TRBV18 | - | TGTGCCAGCTCAGAACAGGGAGCGAGCACAGATACGCAGTATTTT | CASSEQGASTDTQYF
TRBJ1-1 | - | TRBV6-1 | TRBD1 | TGTGCCAGCAGTGAACTCCCCGGGACAGGGACGGGTGCCTTT | CASSELPGTGTGAF
TRBJ1-2 | once | TRBV15 | TRBD1 | TGTGCCACCAGCAGTAATACAGGGGTTAACTATGGCTACACCTTC | CATSSNTGVNYGYTF
TRBJ2-2 | - | TRBV9 | - | TGTGCCAGCAGCCACCGTAGGGGATCGAACACCGGGGAGCTGTTTTTT | CASSHRRGSNTGELFF
TRBJ1-3 | - | TRBV15 | - | TGTGCCACCAGCAGAGATCCTGGGCAGACTACTGGAAACACCATATATTTT | CATSRDPGQTTGNTIYF
TRBJ2-3 | - | TRBV11-2 | - | TGTGCCAGCAGCTTGGGAGCTAGTACAGATACGCAGTATTTT | CASSLGASTDTQYF
TRBJ2-1 | - | TRBV21-1 | - | TGTGCCAGCAGCAAAGCTAGCGGGGGAACCTACAATGAGCAGTTCTTC | CASSKASGGTYNEQFF
TRBJ2-3 | - | TRBV27 | TRBD2 | TGTGCCAGCAAGCGGGGACTAGCGGGGGGGTTTGGTACGCAGTATTTT | CASKRGLAGGFGTQYF
TRBJ2-7 | - | TRBV29-1 | TRBD1 | TGCAGCGTTGCGTCTTGGGGGAGACAGGGGGGTACCTACGAGCAGTACTTC | CSVASWGRQGGTYEQYF
TRBJ2-3 | - | TRBV7-3 | - | TGTGCCAGCAGCTTAGTGGGCAGTGCCACAGATACGCAGTATTTT | CASSLVGSATDTQYF
TRBJ1-2 | - | TRBV19 | TRBD1 | TGTGCCAGTAGTATAGCATTGGGCAGGGGGCGATCCTATGGCTACACCTTC | CASSIALGRGRSYGYTF
TRBJ2-2 | few | TRBV2 | TRBD2 | TGTGCCAGCAGCATACTAGCGGGGGACACCGGGGAGCTGTTTTTT | CASSILAGDTGELFF
TRBJ1-2 | - | TRBV7-9 | - | TGTGCCAGCAGCTTAGAGTCCCCTCGGACGGGGAACTATGGCTACACCTTC | CASSLESPRTGNYGYTF
TRBJ2-3 | - | TRBV9 | - | TGTGCCAGCAGCGTAGTTGGACAAAACACAGATACGCAGTATTTT | CASSVVGQNTDTQYF
TRBJ1-4 | - | TRBV3-1/TRBV3-2 | - | TGTGCCAGCAGCCGAACCGCCGGGAATGAAAAACTGTTTTTT | CASSRTAGNEKLFF
TRBJ1-1 | medium-sized | TRBV27 | - | TGTGCCAGCAGTTTATCCCTCCTACGTACTGAAGCTTTCTTT | CASSLSLLRTEAFF
TRBJ2-3 | once | TRBV6-2/TRBV6-3 | TRBD1 | TGTGCCAGCAGTTACGATGGACAGGTTGAGACAGATACGCAGTATTTT | CASSYDGQVETDTQYF
TRBJ2-5 | once | TRBV11-2 | TRBD1 | TGTGCCAGCAGCTGGACAGGGGAAGAGACCCAGTACTTC | CASSWTGEETQYF
TRBJ2-2 | - | TRBV6-5 | TRBD2 | TGTGCCAGCAGTCACACTAGCGGGGGCACCGGGGAGCTGTTTTTT | CASSHTSGGTGELFF
TRBJ2-7 | - | TRBV2 | TRBD1 | TGTGCCACGGCTACCGGGACAGGGGCCTACGAGCAGTACTTC | CATATGTGAYEQYF
TRBJ2-7 | once | TRBV28 | TRBD2 | TGTGCCAGCACTAGGGTTGGAGGACTAGCGGGAGTTCAGTACTTC | CASTRVGGLAGVQYF
TRBJ2-3 | - | TRBV10-3 | TRBD2 | TGTGCCATCAGTGATCTAGCGGGAGCAGGGGATACGCAGTATTTT | CAISDLAGAGDTQYF
TRBJ2-3 | - | TRBV4-3 | TRBD2 | TGCGCCAGCAGCCAAGAATTTCGGCTAGCGGTAGATACGCAGTATTTT | CASSQEFRLAVDTQYF